This TCR beta chain was identified in a study of T-cell reconstitution after alpha-beta-depleted transplantation in children (dated by TCRdb to the mid-2010s). Background for the entire study: The study quantitatively tracked T-cell immune reconstitution after TCRalphabeta/CD19-depleted allogeneic hematopoietic cell transplantation in children using TCR repertoire profiling.

This clonotype appeared many times. Its antigen remains undetermined. The input lacks base qualities; no much larger clone sits a single base away. Here is what the overall study found, with its caveats: Apparently early alphabetaT-cell count recovery about two months after transplant reportedly relied on only several hundred rapidly expanded clones derived from non-depleted graft cells. Hyperexpanded clone frequencies declined over subsequent months; after one year, T-cell counts and TCRbeta diversity were mostly attributed to newly produced T cells. In some patients, the high TCRbeta diversity seen at day 60 was put down to recipient T cells and intrathymic progenitors that had survived conditioning.

This specimen's treatment or condition label, interpreted: allogeneic hematopoietic cell transplantation with graft depleted of TCRalphabeta T cells and CD19 B cells. Transplant recipients were children who received TCRalphabeta/CD19-depleted allogeneic hematopoietic cell grafts. As encoded in the germline V gene, CDR1 is MNHEY while CDR2 is SVGAGI. Measured from the cysteine to the phenylalanine, the CDR3 is 14 residues long. Only the CDR3 region is kept as DNA, spanning 42 bases read in frame from base 1. V gives up 1 base and J gives up 3 bases, and the segment between their germline ends measures 8 bases. Library prep was done by PCR. The sequencer was an Illumina HiSeq 2500. TCR libraries were prepared with molecular barcoding, using unique molecular identifiers to normalize TCRbeta repertoire quantification. In-frame beta chains were kept once TCRdb had trimmed the public reads at Q25 with fastp and called clones with MiXCR. Identical CDR3 proteins give one entry, which carries the most common genes and DNA. This sample gives about 140,000 distinct CDR3 sequences in total; 7.5% to 9% of them show up just once. About a sixth of the sample belongs to the ten largest clones.

Rearrangement joined TRBV6-5 to TRBJ2-3, with the D gene uncertain. The source was PBMCs, mostly from graft donor cells, collected 180 days after TCRalphabeta/CD19-depleted stem cell transplant. This TCR came from a female patient aged 2-15 years who had a stem cell transplant for congenital amegakaryocytic thrombocytopenia, so the T cells may come from the graft donor. The CDR3 amino acid sequence is: CASSYCKGTDTQYF. The DNA is TGTGCCAGCAGTTACTGTAAGGGTACAGATACGCAGTATTTT.